Sequencing of this TCR beta chain was carried out in a study of blood T cell repertoires in COVID-19. Overall study context: T cells, B-cell-depleted T cells, or PBMCs supplied cDNA or gDNA.

Method: immunoSEQ multiplex PCR; TCRdb's copy keeps in-frame clones and lacks some. The sample records 250,000 to 350,000 clones, approximately 90% being singletons. The germline gives CDR1 KGHSH, CDR2 LQKENI. The CDR3 has 14 residues. V shed 3 bases and J 6 bases; nucleotides not matched to a gene: 6. Participants were aged about 18 to 100 years, lived in some 23 US areas, and enrolled virtually. Allocation to cohorts depended on clinical history reported by the participants. Sequencing input: PBMCs or T cells enriched from blood (not recorded which). The V and J genes are TRBV18 and TRBJ1-1; 8 positions match TRBD1. The TCR comes from a woman aged 40 to 50 who had recovered from COVID-19. For the CDR3, the DNA is TGTGCCAGCTCACCTACTCCAGGGGGCTCTGAAGCTTTCTTT. It specifies CASSPTPGGSEAFF.